This T cell receptor beta chain was recorded in a study of breast tumors, draining lymph nodes, adjacent tissues. Study-wide results and limits: Compared with lymph nodes, tumors were less diverse; compared with nontumor tissue, more. Tumor and nontumor repertoires were significantly more similar in luminal-like than in basal-like breast cancer.

Samples came from axillary lymph nodes draining the breast cancer. The CDR3 is 15 residues long. Germline V gene data show CDR1 as MNHEY and CDR2 as SVGAGI. After removal of 5 bases from V and 0 bases from J, the junction contained 4 bases not matched to a gene. This clonotype was seen ten or more times. Its antigen remains unknown. MiXCR, run by TCRdb on the multiplex PCR reads, gives a single entry per CDR3 protein. The sample holds about 130,000 distinct CDR3 sequences, roughly 21% seen once. The receptor's source is a female donor with breast cancer. Some clones in this sample may be carry-over from other donors' samples. The sample taken for sequencing was axillary lymph node tissue. The chain has TRBV6-5 and TRBJ1-3; 7 positions match TRBD1. In nucleotides, the CDR3 is TGTGCCAGCAGTCCGACAGGGACCTCTGGAAACACCATATATTTT. It codes for CASSPTGTSGNTIYF.